Listed below are T cell receptor beta chains from one sample, sequenced in a study of shared clonotypes between healthy human individuals. The data were produced by immunoSEQ multiplex PCR, yet TCRdb's version contains in-frame clones alone and is incomplete. The sample consists of more than 450,000 clones, more than 65% of them appearing once. Sequencing input: PBMCs. All receptors derive from a woman aged 40 to 50 in good health. Some clones in this sample may be carry-over from other donors' samples. Both conserved end residues are part of each CDR3. A D gene is named only where the DNA matches it firmly. Part of the rows lack a size; the others show once, few, many or a class for expanded clones.

j_call	clone_size	v_call	d_call	cdr3_aa	cdr3_nt
TRBJ2-1	NA	TRBV30	TRBD2	CAWSVRRGGVYNEQFF	TGTGCCTGGAGTGTTAGGCGGGGAGGGGTTTACAATGAGCAGTTCTTC
TRBJ2-1	NA	TRBV7-6	TRBD2	CASSLALREYNEQFF	TGTGCCAGCAGCTTAGCGTTGCGGGAGTACAATGAGCAGTTCTTC
TRBJ1-4	NA	TRBV10-3	NA	CAINQGESEKLFF	TGTGCCATCAACCAGGGTGAATCTGAAAAACTGTTTTTT
TRBJ2-2	NA	TRBV11-3	NA	CASSLDPQTGELFF	TGTGCCAGCAGCTTAGATCCACAGACCGGGGAGCTGTTTTTT
TRBJ1-2	NA	TRBV28	NA	CASSSLLGYTF	TGTGCCAGCAGTTCACTACTTGGCTACACCTTC
TRBJ2-7	NA	TRBV2	NA	CASSESRFANYEQYF	TGTGCCAGCAGTGAATCCCGGTTTGCCAACTACGAGCAGTACTTC
TRBJ1-2	few	TRBV30	TRBD1	CAWSGLGTGDYGYTF	TGTGCCTGGAGTGGCCTAGGGACAGGGGACTATGGCTACACCTTC
TRBJ2-1	once	TRBV10-3	TRBD2	CAISESSGASGSLHEQFF	TGTGCCATCAGTGAGTCCTCAGGCGCTAGCGGGAGTCTCCATGAGCAGTTCTTC
TRBJ2-1	NA	TRBV19	NA	CASSMREGSYNEQFF	TGTGCCAGTAGTATGCGGGAAGGGTCCTACAATGAGCAGTTCTTC
TRBJ2-7	once	TRBV7-9	TRBD1	CASSDRGYEQYF	TGTGCCAGCAGCGACAGGGGCTACGAGCAGTACTTC
TRBJ2-3	once	TRBV10-3	NA	CATRANLRERVDTQYF	TGTGCCACCCGGGCCAATTTGAGGGAGCGGGTGGATACGCAGTATTTT
TRBJ2-7	NA	TRBV18	TRBD1	CASYDDRGSHEQYF	TGTGCCAGCTATGACGACAGGGGATCCCACGAGCAGTACTTC
TRBJ2-7	NA	TRBV18	TRBD1	CASSPGTGAGEQYF	TGTGCCAGCTCACCCGGGACAGGGGCTGGGGAGCAGTACTTC
TRBJ1-1	NA	TRBV5-8	NA	CASSFTKGTKAFF	TGTGCCAGCAGCTTTACTAAAGGGACAAAAGCTTTCTTT
TRBJ1-2	NA	TRBV28	TRBD1	CASTPGGQGIINGYTF	TGTGCCAGCACCCCAGGGGGACAGGGTATTATTAATGGCTACACCTTC
TRBJ2-5	NA	TRBV6-8	NA	CASRPLPRQAQYF	TGTGCCAGCAGACCCCTACCCCGTCAGGCCCAGTACTTC
TRBJ2-6	NA	TRBV28	NA	CASSLYGVAPGANVLTF	TGTGCCAGCAGTTTATATGGTGTAGCGCCAGGGGCCAACGTCCTGACTTTC
TRBJ1-5	NA	TRBV6-9	NA	CASRPGGRDYQPQHF	TGTGCCAGCAGACCCGGTGGCAGGGACTATCAGCCCCAGCATTTT
TRBJ2-1	NA	TRBV11-3	TRBD2	CASSKGTSGRSDEQFF	TGTGCCAGCAGCAAAGGGACTAGCGGGAGAAGCGATGAGCAGTTCTTC
TRBJ2-7	NA	TRBV25-1	TRBD2	CASSSRDYPCSYEQYF	TGTGCCAGCAGTTCCCGGGACTACCCCTGCTCCTACGAGCAGTACTTC
TRBJ2-2	many	TRBV5-4	TRBD1	CASSPDRGASNTGELFF	TGTGCCAGCAGCCCGGACAGGGGGGCCTCGAACACCGGGGAGCTGTTTTTT
TRBJ2-1	NA	TRBV11-3	NA	CASSFGPSYNEQFF	TGTGCCAGCAGCTTCGGACCTTCCTACAATGAGCAGTTCTTC